The clone carrying this T cell receptor (beta chain) was seen only once. This table comes from immunoSEQ multiplex PCR, and its TCRdb copy is limited to in-frame clones, with some not included. In the table there are about 2 million clones, about 95% of which are singletons. Naive CD8 cells lacked CD45RO, underwent positive selection for CCR7 and left out terminally differentiated effector memory CD45RA+ cells. All of the donors resided in Nashville, Tennessee, and each was a Caucasian adult. This CDR3 region has 14 residues. Germline V gives CDR1 MGHRA, CDR2 YSYEKL. The ends were cut back, 2 bases at V and 8 bases at J, with 13 bases in the middle. These data are taken from a study of shared clonotypes between healthy human individuals.

The sample consisted of naive CD8+ T cells sorted from blood. This rearrangement joins TRBV4-1 to TRBJ2-1, with D uncertain. The receptor's source is a man between 18 and 29 years old in good health. The CDR3 spells CASSQLFTGDEQFF. The CDR3 DNA is TGCGCCAGCAGCCAATTATTTACCGGCGATGAGCAGTTCTTC.